The rows below give T cell receptor beta chains drawn from one sample of a study of blood T cell repertoires in COVID-19. The table came from immunoSEQ multiplex PCR; TCRdb's copy has only in-frame clones and leaves some out. The data show 95,000 to 110,000 clones, 85% to 95% seen once. The sample consisted of peripheral blood. The receptors were sampled from a woman aged 25 to 39 with acute or convalescent COVID-19. CDR3s include the opening cysteine and the closing phenylalanine or tryptophan. The order of the fields is clone size, V gene, D gene, J gene, CDR3 protein, CDR3 DNA. A D gene is named only where the DNA matches it firmly. Where a row states a size, it is once, few, many or the class of an expanded clone; other rows omit it.

>.|TRBV4-1|.|TRBJ1-2
CASSQIQTGGNYGYTF
TGCGCCAGCAGCCAAATCCAGACAGGCGGGAACTATGGCTACACCTTC
>.|TRBV18|TRBD1|TRBJ2-6
CASSPQVPTGSYSGANVLTF
TGTGCCAGCTCACCTCAGGTGCCGACAGGGTCATACTCTGGGGCCAACGTCCTGACTTTC
>.|TRBV30|.|TRBJ1-3
CAWKFDRGNTIYF
TGTGCCTGGAAGTTCGACAGGGGAAACACCATATATTTT
>.|TRBV28|.|TRBJ1-2
CASKGGGAVSYGYTF
TGTGCCAGCAAGGGTGGCGGGGCAGTTAGCTATGGCTACACCTTC
>.|TRBV7-8|TRBD1|TRBJ2-6
CASSFSTGTGAGANVLTF
TGTGCCAGCAGCTTCAGTACCGGGACAGGGGCCGGGGCCAACGTCCTGACTTTC
>.|TRBV20-1|.|TRBJ2-3
CSGQIGDTQYF
TGCAGTGGTCAGATTGGAGATACGCAGTATTTT
>.|TRBV24-1|TRBD1|TRBJ2-2
CATSMTGKNTGELFF
TGTGCCACCAGCATGACAGGGAAAAACACCGGGGAGCTGTTTTTT
>.|TRBV6-2/TRBV6-3|.|TRBJ2-1
CASSLSNSYNEQFF
TGTGCCAGCAGCCTTTCTAACTCCTACAATGAGCAGTTCTTC
>.|TRBV28|TRBD2|TRBJ2-1
CASSLRAGGYNEQFF
TGTGCCAGCAGTTTAAGGGCGGGGGGTTACAATGAGCAGTTCTTC
>.|TRBV4-3|TRBD2|TRBJ2-1
CASSQDPSSGNYNEQFF
TGCGCCAGCAGCCAAGATCCATCCAGCGGGAACTACAATGAGCAGTTCTTC
>.|TRBV27|.|TRBJ2-3
CASSFARTDTQYF
TGTGCCAGCAGTTTTGCGCGAACAGATACGCAGTATTTT
>.|TRBV5-1|.|TRBJ1-5
CASSEGDINQPQHF
TGCGCCAGCAGCGAAGGGGACATTAATCAGCCCCAGCATTTT
>.|TRBV10-3|TRBD1|TRBJ2-7
CAISDRTGYYEQYF
TGTGCCATCAGCGATCGGACAGGGTACTACGAGCAGTACTTC
>.|TRBV18|.|TRBJ1-1
CASSPQRGRNTEAFF
TGTGCCAGCTCACCACAACGGGGTCGGAACACTGAAGCTTTCTTT
>.|TRBV10-1|TRBD2|TRBJ2-7
CASPEALAGGPHEQYF
TGCGCCAGTCCCGAGGCCCTAGCGGGAGGGCCCCACGAGCAGTACTTC
>.|TRBV4-1|.|TRBJ2-5
CASSSAEPSQETQYF
TGCGCCAGCAGCAGTGCCGAACCCAGCCAAGAGACCCAGTACTTC
>.|TRBV4-1|.|TRBJ2-5
CASRGIGRSRQETQYF
TGCGCCAGCAGGGGAATAGGGAGAAGCAGACAAGAGACCCAGTACTTC
>.|TRBV5-8|.|TRBJ1-5
CASSFGGNQPQHF
TGTGCCAGCAGCTTCGGGGGGAATCAGCCCCAGCATTTT
>once|TRBV6-2/TRBV6-3|.|TRBJ1-4
CASSREHGEKLFF
TGTGCCAGCAGTCGCGAGCACGGTGAAAAACTGTTTTTT
>.|TRBV30|.|TRBJ2-1
CAPNNEQFF
TGTGCCCCCAACAATGAGCAGTTCTTC
>.|TRBV10-3|.|TRBJ1-1
CAISEWSPMNTEAFF
TGTGCCATCAGTGAGTGGAGCCCTATGAACACTGAAGCTTTCTTT
>.|TRBV12-3/TRBV12-4|TRBD1|TRBJ1-2
CASSSPQGTDTF
TGTGCCAGCAGCTCCCCGCAGGGGACAGACACCTTC
>.|TRBV30|TRBD2|TRBJ2-5
CAWRGDLAGGRLETQYF
TGTGCCTGGAGAGGGGATCTAGCGGGGGGGCGACTAGAGACCCAGTACTTC
>.|TRBV12-3/TRBV12-4|.|TRBJ2-1
CASSFSVEQFF
TGTGCCAGCAGTTTCTCAGTAGAGCAGTTCTTC
>.|TRBV11-1|.|TRBJ1-1
CASSTQTVNTEAFF
TGTGCCAGCAGCACCCAAACAGTGAACACTGAAGCTTTCTTT
>.|TRBV5-1|TRBD1|TRBJ1-5
CASSLGTGGGQPQHF
TGCGCCAGCAGCTTGGGGACAGGGGGCGGTCAGCCCCAGCATTTT
>.|TRBV7-2|.|TRBJ2-5
CASSTGRETQYF
TGTGCCAGCAGCACAGGCAGAGAGACCCAGTACTTC
>.|TRBV13|.|TRBJ2-1
CASSMGPSLNNEQFF
TGTGCCAGCAGCATGGGCCCGTCGCTCAACAATGAGCAGTTCTTC
>.|TRBV13|TRBD1|TRBJ2-7
CASSPRGTGYEQYF
TGTGCCAGCAGCCCAAGGGGGACAGGGTACGAGCAGTACTTC
>.|TRBV4-1|TRBD1|TRBJ1-6
CASSQFDRGNLSPLHF
TGCGCCAGCAGTCAATTCGACAGGGGGAATCTTTCACCCCTCCACTTT
>.|TRBV28|.|TRBJ1-5
CASSSIQGNQPQHF
TGTGCCAGCAGTTCAATACAGGGCAATCAGCCCCAGCATTTT
>.|TRBV30|.|TRBJ1-2
CASGAFGGGGYTF
TGTGCCTCGGGAGCCTTCGGGGGAGGAGGCTACACCTTC
>.|TRBV5-4|.|TRBJ1-1
CASSVWERLNTEAFF
TGTGCCAGCAGCGTATGGGAGCGGCTGAACACTGAAGCTTTCTTT
>.|TRBV7-2|TRBD2|TRBJ2-5
CASSPSPGRQGEETQYF
TGTGCCAGCAGCCCTAGCCCCGGGAGGCAGGGCGAGGAGACCCAGTACTTC
>.|TRBV13|.|TRBJ2-1
CASISSPRSYNEQFF
TGTGCCAGCATCAGTAGCCCTCGCTCCTACAATGAGCAGTTCTTC
>.|TRBV14|.|TRBJ1-2
CASSQDVWSNYGYTF
TGTGCCAGCAGCCAAGACGTTTGGAGCAACTATGGCTACACCTTC
>.|TRBV10-2|.|TRBJ1-2
CASRETERYGYTF
TGCGCCAGCAGGGAAACCGAGCGCTATGGCTACACCTTC
>few|TRBV3-1/TRBV3-2|TRBD1|TRBJ1-2
CASSQDAGQGIYGYTF
TGTGCCAGCAGCCAAGATGCGGGACAGGGGATCTATGGCTACACCTTC
>.|TRBV7-9|TRBD2|TRBJ2-7
CASSSGTSSGYEQYF
TGTGCCAGCAGCTCCGGGACTAGCTCAGGGTACGAGCAGTACTTC
>.|TRBV5-5|TRBD1|TRBJ1-2
CASSGTGGNYGYTF
TGTGCCAGCAGTGGGACAGGGGGAAACTATGGCTACACCTTC
>.|TRBV5-1|TRBD2|TRBJ2-1
CASSPRVGGDNEQFF
TGCGCCAGCAGCCCCCGGGTGGGGGGGGACAATGAGCAGTTCTTC
>.|TRBV20-1|.|TRBJ2-7
CSARDHYEQYF
TGCAGTGCTAGAGATCATTACGAGCAGTACTTC
>.|TRBV20-1|.|TRBJ2-1
CSASNRGLASYNEQFF
TGCAGTGCTAGTAATCGAGGCCTGGCCTCCTACAATGAGCAGTTCTTC
>.|TRBV24-1|.|TRBJ2-3
CATSDQIAGQRADTQYF
TGTGCCACCAGTGACCAGATAGCGGGACAGAGGGCAGATACGCAGTATTTT
>.|TRBV7-2|.|TRBJ2-5
CASSTLTFQETQYF
TGTGCCAGCAGCACCCTGACTTTCCAAGAGACCCAGTACTTC
>.|TRBV28|TRBD2|TRBJ2-1
CASKAGGSSRSYNEQFF
TGTGCCAGCAAAGCGGGAGGGTCGAGTCGTTCCTACAATGAGCAGTTCTTC
>.|TRBV5-1|TRBD1|TRBJ1-1
CASSTSLYRGRDTEAFF
TGCGCCAGCAGCACCTCCCTCTACAGGGGGCGGGACACTGAAGCTTTCTTT
>.|TRBV30|.|TRBJ1-5
CAWSVLAGAYSNQPQHF
TGTGCCTGGAGTGTACTGGCGGGGGCTTATAGCAATCAGCCCCAGCATTTT
>.|TRBV28|.|TRBJ1-5
CASTSPTLQPQHF
TGTGCCAGCACCTCCCCCACACTACAGCCCCAGCATTTT
>.|TRBV5-4|TRBD1|TRBJ1-4
CASSGDRGEKLFF
TGTGCCAGCAGCGGCGACAGGGGTGAAAAACTGTTTTTT
>.|TRBV5-4|.|TRBJ2-5
CASSFMGQQETQYF
TGTGCCAGCAGCTTCATGGGACAACAAGAGACCCAGTACTTC
>.|TRBV7-9|.|TRBJ2-2
CASSLTVRGSGELFF
TGTGCCAGCAGCTTAACGGTCCGGGGATCCGGGGAGCTGTTTTTT
>.|TRBV12-3/TRBV12-4|.|TRBJ1-6
CASSPRGNSPLHF
TGTGCCAGCAGCCCCCGCGGTAATTCACCCCTCCACTTT
>.|TRBV27|.|TRBJ1-1
CASSLFTGPGTEAFF
TGTGCCAGCAGTTTATTCACAGGGCCGGGCACTGAAGCTTTCTTT
>.|TRBV11-1|TRBD1|TRBJ1-2
CASSTYRGDGTF
TGTGCCAGCAGCACGTACAGGGGAGATGGTACCTTC